The clone carrying this T cell receptor (beta chain) was counted between two and nine times. The antigen is undetermined. Sequencing targeted expressed TCRB transcripts, as all isolated RNA had been reverse transcribed. Produced via immunoSEQ multiplex PCR; TCRdb's table is partial and in-frame only. The top ten clones hold over 0.04% of a sample with about 450,000 clones, roughly 10% of them seen once. V was cut by 0 bases and J by 7 bases, with 13 bases left in between. Per germline, CDR1 SGHTA and CDR2 FQGTGA. The CDR3 has 15 amino acids. The data belong to a study of beta chain features in type 1 diabetes. Whole-study results and caveats: Among all four CD4+ subsets, Type 1 diabetes patients had TCRB CDR3s that were moderately but significantly shorter. For type 1 diabetes patients, VDJ junctions showed fewer insertions and more deletions.

The sequencing sample was made of naive CD4+ T cells from blood. This receptor was identified in a woman aged 18-35 years in good health. The gene calls are TRBV7-3 and TRBJ2-1, with D hard to call. Written as DNA, the CDR3 is TGTGCCAGCAGCTTAACCGGGCTACCTGGGAATGAGCAGTTCTTC. Encoded protein: CASSLTGLPGNEQFF.